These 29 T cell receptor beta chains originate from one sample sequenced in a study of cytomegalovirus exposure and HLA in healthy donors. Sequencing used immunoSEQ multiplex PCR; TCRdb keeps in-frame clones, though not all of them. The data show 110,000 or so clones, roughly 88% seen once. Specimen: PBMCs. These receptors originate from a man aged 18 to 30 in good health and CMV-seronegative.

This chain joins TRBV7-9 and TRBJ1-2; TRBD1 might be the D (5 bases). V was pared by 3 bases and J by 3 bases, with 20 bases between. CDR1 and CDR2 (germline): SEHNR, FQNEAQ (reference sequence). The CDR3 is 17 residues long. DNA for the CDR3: TGTGCCAGCAGCTTCGCCTTTCGGACACCGATCTACTATGGCTACACCTTC. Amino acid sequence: CASSFAFRTPIYYGYTF.

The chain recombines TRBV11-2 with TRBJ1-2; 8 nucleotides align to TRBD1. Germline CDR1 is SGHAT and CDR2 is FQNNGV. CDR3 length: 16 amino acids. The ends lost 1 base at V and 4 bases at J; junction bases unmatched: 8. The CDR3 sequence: CASSLVVSGQVYGYTF. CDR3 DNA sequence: TGTGCCAGCAGCTTAGTTGTTTCGGGACAGGTCTATGGCTACACCTTC.

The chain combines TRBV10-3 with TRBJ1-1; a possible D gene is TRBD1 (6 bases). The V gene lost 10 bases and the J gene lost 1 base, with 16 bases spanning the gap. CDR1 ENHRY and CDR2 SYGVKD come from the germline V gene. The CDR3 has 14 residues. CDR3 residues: CATLHREKNTEAFF. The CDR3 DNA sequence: TGTGCCACCCTGCACAGGGAAAAGAACACTGAAGCTTTCTTT.

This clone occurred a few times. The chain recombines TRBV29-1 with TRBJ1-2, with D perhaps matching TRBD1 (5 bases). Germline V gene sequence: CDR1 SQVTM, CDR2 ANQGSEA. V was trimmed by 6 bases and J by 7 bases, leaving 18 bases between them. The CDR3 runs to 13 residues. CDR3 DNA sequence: TGCAGCGTAGGAACCCCGACCGGGGGTGGCTACACCTTC. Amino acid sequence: CSVGTPTGGGYTF.

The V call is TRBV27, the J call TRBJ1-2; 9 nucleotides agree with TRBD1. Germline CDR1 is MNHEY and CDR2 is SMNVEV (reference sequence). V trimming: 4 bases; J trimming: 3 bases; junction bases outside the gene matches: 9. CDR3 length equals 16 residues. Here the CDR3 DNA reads TGTGCCAGCAGTTCCTGGGGACAGGGTAGCGACTATGGCTACACCTTC. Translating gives CASSSWGQGSDYGYTF.

DNA of the CDR3: TGTGCCAGCACCTGGGGGGGGGTCTTTGGAAACACCATATATTTT. Amino acid sequence: CASTWGGVFGNTIYF. The chain couples TRBV2 to TRBJ1-3, with TRBD1 as a possible D gene (5 bases). The ends were cut back, 7 bases at V and 3 bases at J, with 16 bases in the middle. This CDR3 has 15 amino acids. Germline CDR1 SNHLY, CDR2 FYNNEI. The whole variable domain, filled in from reference TRBV2 and TRBJ1-3, reads EPEVTQTPSHQVTQMGQEVILRCVPISNHLYFYWYRQILGQKVEFLVSFYNNEISEKSEIFDDQFSVERPDGSNFTLKIRSTKLEDSAMYFCASTWGGVFGNTIYFGEGSWLTVV.

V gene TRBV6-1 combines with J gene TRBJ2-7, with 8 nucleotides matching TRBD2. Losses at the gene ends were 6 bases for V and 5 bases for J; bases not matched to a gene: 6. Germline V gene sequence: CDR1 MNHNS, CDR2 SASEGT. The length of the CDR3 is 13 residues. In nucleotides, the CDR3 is TGTGCCAGCAGGACCCCCGGGGGGGACGAGCAGTACTTC. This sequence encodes CASRTPGGDEQYF.

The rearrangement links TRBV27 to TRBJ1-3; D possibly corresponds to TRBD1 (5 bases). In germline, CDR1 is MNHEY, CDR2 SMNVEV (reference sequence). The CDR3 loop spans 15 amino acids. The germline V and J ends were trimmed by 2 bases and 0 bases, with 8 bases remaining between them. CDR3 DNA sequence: TGTGCCAGCAGTTTACAGGGTAGCTCTGGAAACACCATATATTTT. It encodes CASSLQGSSGNTIYF.

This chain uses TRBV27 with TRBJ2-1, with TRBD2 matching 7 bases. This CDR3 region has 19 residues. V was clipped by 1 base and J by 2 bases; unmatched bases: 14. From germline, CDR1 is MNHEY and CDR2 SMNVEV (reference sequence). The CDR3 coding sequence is TGTGCCAGCAGTTTATTAAAGAAGCGGGACTCCTTAACCTACAATGAGCAGTTCTTC. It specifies CASSLLKKRDSLTYNEQFF.

The CDR3 region is CASSATPGLAENIQYF. The CDR3 nucleotides read TGTGCCAGCAGCGCTACTCCGGGACTAGCGGAAAACATTCAGTACTTC. The rearrangement joins TRBV9 to TRBJ2-4; 11 bases agree with TRBD2. This CDR3 is built from 16 residues. The germline gives CDR1 SGDLS, CDR2 YYNGEE. V shed 3 bases, J shed 5 bases, and the junction held 7 bases outside the gene matches.

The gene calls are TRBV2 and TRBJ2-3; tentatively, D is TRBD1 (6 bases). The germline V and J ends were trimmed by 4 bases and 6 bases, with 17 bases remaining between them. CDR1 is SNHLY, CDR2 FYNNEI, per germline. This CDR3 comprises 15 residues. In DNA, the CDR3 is TGTGCCAGCAGTGCAGGGGATATATTGCTGGATACGCAGTATTTT. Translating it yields CASSAGDILLDTQYF.

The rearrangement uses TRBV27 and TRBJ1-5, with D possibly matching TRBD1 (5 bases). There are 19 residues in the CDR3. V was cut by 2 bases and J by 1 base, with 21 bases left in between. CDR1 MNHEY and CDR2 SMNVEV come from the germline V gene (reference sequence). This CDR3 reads CASSLRGSSFGLSNQPQHF. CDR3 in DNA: TGTGCCAGCAGTTTAAGGGGCTCGAGCTTTGGGTTGAGCAATCAGCCCCAGCATTTT.

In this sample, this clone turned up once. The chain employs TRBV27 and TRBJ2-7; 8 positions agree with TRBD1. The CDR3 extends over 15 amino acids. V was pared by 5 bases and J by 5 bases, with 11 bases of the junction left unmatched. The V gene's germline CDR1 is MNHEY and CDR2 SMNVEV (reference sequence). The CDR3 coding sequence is TGTGCCAGCAGTCCAGGGGGCAGGGGGCTCGACGAGCAGTACTTC. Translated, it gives CASSPGGRGLDEQYF.

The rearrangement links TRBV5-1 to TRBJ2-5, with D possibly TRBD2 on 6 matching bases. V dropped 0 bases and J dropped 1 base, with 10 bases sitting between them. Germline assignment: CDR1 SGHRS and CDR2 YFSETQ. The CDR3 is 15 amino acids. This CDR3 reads CASSLVVAVQETQYF. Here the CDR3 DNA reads TGCGCCAGCAGCTTGGTCGTAGCGGTCCAAGAGACCCAGTACTTC.

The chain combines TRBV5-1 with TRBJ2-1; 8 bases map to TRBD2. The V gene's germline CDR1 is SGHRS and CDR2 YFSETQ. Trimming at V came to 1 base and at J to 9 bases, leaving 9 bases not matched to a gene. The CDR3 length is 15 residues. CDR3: CASSLFSREGSEQFF. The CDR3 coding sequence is TGCGCCAGCAGCTTGTTTTCTCGGGAGGGAAGTGAGCAGTTCTTC.

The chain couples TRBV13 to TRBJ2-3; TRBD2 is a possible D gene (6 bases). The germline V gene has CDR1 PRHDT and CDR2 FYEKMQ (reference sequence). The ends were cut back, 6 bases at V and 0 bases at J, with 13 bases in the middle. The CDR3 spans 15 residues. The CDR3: CASSRGTDSTDTQYF. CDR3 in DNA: TGTGCCAGCAGTCGCGGGACGGACAGCACAGATACGCAGTATTTT.

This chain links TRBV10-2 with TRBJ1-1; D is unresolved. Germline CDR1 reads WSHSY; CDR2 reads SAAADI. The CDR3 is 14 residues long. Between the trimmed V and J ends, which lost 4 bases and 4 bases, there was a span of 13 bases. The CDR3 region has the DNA TGCGCCAGCAGTGGAGGCATCTTGCGCACTGAAGCTTTCTTT. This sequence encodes CASSGGILRTEAFF.

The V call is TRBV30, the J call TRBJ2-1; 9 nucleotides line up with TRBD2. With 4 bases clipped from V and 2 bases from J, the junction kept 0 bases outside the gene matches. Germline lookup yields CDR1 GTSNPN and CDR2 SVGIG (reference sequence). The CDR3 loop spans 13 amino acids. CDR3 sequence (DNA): TGTGCCTGGACTAGCGGGGCCTACAATGAGCAGTTCTTC. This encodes CAWTSGAYNEQFF.

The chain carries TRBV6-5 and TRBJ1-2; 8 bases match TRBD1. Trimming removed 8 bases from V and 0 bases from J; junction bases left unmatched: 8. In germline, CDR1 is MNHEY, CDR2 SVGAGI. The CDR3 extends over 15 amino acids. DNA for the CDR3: TGTGCCAGCGTTAAACAGGGGGGATCTAACTATGGCTACACCTTC. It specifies CASVKQGGSNYGYTF.

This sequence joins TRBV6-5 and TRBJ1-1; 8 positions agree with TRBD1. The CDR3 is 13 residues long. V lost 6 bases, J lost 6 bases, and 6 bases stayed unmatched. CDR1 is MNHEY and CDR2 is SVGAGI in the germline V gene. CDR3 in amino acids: CASSQGARAEAFF. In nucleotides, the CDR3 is TGTGCCAGCAGCCAGGGGGCGAGGGCTGAAGCTTTCTTT.

The CDR3, as DNA: TGTGCCAGCAGTCCCTACGGGAACACTGAAGCTTTCTTT. Protein product: CASSPYGNTEAFF. The rearrangement links TRBV27 to TRBJ1-1; unclear D gene. The CDR3 has 13 residues. The ends were cut back, 5 bases at V and 1 base at J, with 8 bases in the middle. CDR1 and CDR2 from the germline V gene are MNHEY and SMNVEV (reference sequence).

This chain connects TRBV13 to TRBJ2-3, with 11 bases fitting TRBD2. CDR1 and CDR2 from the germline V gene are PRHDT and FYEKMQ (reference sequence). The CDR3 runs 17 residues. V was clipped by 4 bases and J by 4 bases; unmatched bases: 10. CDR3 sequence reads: CASSSRGGTSGPDTQYF. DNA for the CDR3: TGTGCCAGCAGCTCGCGAGGTGGGACTAGCGGACCAGATACGCAGTATTTT.

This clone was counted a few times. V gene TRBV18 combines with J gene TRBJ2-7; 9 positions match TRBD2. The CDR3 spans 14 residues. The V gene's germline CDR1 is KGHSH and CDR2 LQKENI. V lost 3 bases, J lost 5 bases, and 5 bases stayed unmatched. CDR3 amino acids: CASSPSGRDNEQYF. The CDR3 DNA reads TGTGCCAGCTCACCTAGCGGGAGAGACAACGAGCAGTACTTC.

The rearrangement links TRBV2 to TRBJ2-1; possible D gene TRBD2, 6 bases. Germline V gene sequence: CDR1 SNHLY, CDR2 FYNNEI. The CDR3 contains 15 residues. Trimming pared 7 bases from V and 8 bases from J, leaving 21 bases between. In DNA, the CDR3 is TGTGCCAGCACCAATCCGGGGGTCACTGGGGATGAGCAGTTCTTC. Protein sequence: CASTNPGVTGDEQFF. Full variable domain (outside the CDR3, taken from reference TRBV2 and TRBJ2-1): EPEVTQTPSHQVTQMGQEVILRCVPISNHLYFYWYRQILGQKVEFLVSFYNNEISEKSEIFDDQFSVERPDGSNFTLKIRSTKLEDSAMYFCASTNPGVTGDEQFFGPGTRLTVL.

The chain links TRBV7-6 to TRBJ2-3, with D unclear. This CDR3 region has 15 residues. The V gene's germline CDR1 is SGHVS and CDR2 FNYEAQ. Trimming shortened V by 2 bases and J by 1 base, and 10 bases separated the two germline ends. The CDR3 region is CASSLPASGTDTQYF. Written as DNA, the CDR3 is TGTGCCAGCAGCTTACCGGCCAGCGGCACAGATACGCAGTATTTT.

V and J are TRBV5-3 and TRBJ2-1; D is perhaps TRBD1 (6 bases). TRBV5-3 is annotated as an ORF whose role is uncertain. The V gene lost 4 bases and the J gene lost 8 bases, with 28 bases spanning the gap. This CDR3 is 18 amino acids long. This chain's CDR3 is CARSGGRCRGQGSHEQFF. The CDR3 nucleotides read TGTGCCAGAAGCGGGGGCAGATGCCGTGGGCAGGGTTCTCATGAGCAGTTCTTC.

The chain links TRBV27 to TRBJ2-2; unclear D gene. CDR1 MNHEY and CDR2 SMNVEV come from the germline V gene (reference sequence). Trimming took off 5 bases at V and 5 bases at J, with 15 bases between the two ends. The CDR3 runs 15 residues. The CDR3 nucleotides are TGTGCCAGCAGTCGGCTCCCGGTGGAGACCGGGGAGCTGTTTTTT. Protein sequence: CASSRLPVETGELFF.

CDR3 sequence (DNA): TGTGCCAGCAGCCCTTTTGCAACTAATGAAAAACTGTTTTTT. This translates into CASSPFATNEKLFF. The chain combines TRBV7-2 with TRBJ1-4; D ambiguous. The V and J ends lost 5 bases and 0 bases respectively, with 7 bases between them. Germline CDR1 SGHTA, CDR2 FQGNSA. The CDR3 length is 14 residues.

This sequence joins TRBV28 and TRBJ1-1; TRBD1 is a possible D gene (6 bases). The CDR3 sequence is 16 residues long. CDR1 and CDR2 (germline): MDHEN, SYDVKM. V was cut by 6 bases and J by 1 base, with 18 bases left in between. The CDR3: CASRHDYGGPNTEAFF. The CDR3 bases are TGTGCCAGCAGACATGACTACGGGGGGCCGAACACTGAAGCTTTCTTT.